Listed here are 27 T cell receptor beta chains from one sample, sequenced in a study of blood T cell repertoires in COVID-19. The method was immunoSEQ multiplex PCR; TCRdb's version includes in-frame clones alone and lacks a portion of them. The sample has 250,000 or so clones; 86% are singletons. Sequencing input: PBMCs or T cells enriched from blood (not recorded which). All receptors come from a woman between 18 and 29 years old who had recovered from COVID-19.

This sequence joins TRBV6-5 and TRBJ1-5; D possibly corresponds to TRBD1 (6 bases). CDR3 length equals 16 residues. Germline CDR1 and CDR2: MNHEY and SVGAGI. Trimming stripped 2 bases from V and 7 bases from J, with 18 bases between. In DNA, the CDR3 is TGTGCCAGCAGTTACATCTTGCTCAGGGGCGGGCAGCCCCAGCATTTT. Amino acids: CASSYILLRGGQPQHF.

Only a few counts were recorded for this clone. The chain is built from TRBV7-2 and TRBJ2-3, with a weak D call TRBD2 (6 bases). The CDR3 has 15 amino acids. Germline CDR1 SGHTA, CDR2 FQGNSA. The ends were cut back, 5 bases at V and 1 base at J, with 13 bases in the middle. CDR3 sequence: CASSRLGGGTDTQYF. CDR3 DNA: TGTGCCAGCAGCCGCTTGGGCGGGGGCACAGATACGCAGTATTTT.

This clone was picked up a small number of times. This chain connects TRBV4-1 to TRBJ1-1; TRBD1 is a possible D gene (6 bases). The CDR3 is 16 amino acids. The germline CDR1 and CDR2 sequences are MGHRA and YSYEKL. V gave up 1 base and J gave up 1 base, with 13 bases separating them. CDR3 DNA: TGCGCCAGCAGCCAAGCGGACCTAGGGGGGAACACTGAAGCTTTCTTT. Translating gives CASSQADLGGNTEAFF.

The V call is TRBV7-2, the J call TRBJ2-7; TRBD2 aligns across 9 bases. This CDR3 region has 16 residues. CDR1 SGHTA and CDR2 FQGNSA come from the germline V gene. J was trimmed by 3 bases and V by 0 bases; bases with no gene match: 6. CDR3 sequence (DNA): TGTGCCAGCAGCTTAGCGGTAGTAGCGGGGGTCTACGAGCAGTACTTC. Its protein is CASSLAVVAGVYEQYF.

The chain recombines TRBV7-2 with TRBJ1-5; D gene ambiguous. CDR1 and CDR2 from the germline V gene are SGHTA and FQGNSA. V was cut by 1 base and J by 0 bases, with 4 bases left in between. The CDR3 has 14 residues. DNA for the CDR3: TGTGCCAGCAGCTTAGGAGTTAGCAATCAGCCCCAGCATTTT. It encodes CASSLGVSNQPQHF.

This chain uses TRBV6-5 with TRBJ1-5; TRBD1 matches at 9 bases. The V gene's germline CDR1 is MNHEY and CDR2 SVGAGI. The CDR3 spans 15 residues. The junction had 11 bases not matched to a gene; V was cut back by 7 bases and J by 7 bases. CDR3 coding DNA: TGTGCCAGCACCCAGGGACAGGGTGGGTCCCAGCCCCAGCATTTT. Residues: CASTQGQGGSQPQHF.

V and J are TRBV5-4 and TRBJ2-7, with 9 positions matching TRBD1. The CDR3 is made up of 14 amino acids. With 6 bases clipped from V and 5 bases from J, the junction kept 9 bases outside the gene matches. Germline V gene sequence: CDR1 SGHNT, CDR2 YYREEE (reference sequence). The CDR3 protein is CASTKTQGAHEQYF. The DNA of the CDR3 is TGTGCCAGCACCAAGACACAGGGGGCCCACGAGCAGTACTTC.

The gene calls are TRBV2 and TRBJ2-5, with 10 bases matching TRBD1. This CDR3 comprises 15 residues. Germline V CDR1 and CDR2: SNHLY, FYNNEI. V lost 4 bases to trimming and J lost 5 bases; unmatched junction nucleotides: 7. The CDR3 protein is CASSADRGLGETQYF. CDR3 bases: TGTGCCAGCAGTGCCGACAGGGGGCTTGGGGAGACCCAGTACTTC.

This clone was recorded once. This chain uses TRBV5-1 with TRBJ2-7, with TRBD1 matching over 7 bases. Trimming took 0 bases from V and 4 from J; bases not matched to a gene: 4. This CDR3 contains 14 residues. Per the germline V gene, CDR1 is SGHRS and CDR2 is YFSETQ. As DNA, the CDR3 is TGCGCCAGCAGCTTGGGACAGGGAGTATACGAGCAGTACTTC. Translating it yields CASSLGQGVYEQYF.

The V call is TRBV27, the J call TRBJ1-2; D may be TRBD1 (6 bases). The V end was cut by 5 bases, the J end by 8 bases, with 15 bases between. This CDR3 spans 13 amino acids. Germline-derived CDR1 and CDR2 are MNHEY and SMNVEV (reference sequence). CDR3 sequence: CASSQTGPEGYTF. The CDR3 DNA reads TGTGCCAGCAGTCAGACAGGTCCTGAGGGCTACACCTTC.

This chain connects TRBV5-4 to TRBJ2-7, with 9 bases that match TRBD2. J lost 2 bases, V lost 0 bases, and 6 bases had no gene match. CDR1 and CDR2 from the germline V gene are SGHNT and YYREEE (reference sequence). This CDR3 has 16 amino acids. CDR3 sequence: CASSLGDGLATYEQYF. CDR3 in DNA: TGTGCCAGCAGCTTGGGAGATGGACTAGCGACCTACGAGCAGTACTTC.

For the CDR3, the DNA is TGTGCCAGCAGCGTAGAGGTGCCCGGACTAGCGAATGAGCAGTTCTTC. It translates to CASSVEVPGLANEQFF. V is TRBV9 and J is TRBJ2-1, with 9 bases aligning to TRBD2. The V gene's germline CDR1 is SGDLS and CDR2 YYNGEE. With V trimmed by 0 bases and J by 7 bases, 8 bases remained unmatched. This CDR3 region has 16 residues. The full variable domain, rest sourced from reference TRBV9 and TRBJ2-1, is DSGVTQTPKHLITATGQRVTLRCSPRSGDLSVYWYQQSLDQGLQFLIQYYNGEERAKGNILERFSAQQFPDLHSELNLSSLELGDSALYFCASSVEVPGLANEQFFGPGTRLTVL.

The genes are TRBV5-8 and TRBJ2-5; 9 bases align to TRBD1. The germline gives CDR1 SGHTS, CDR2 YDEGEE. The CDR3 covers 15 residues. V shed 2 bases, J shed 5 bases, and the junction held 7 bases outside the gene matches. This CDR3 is CASSLQGATGETQYF. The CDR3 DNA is TGTGCCAGCAGCTTACAGGGGGCGACTGGGGAGACCCAGTACTTC.

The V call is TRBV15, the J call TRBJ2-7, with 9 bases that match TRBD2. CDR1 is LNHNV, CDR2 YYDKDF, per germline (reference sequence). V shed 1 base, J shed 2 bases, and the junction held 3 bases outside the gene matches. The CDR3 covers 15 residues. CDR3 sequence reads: CATSRVASGAYEQYF. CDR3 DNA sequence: TGTGCCACCAGCAGAGTGGCTAGCGGGGCCTACGAGCAGTACTTC.

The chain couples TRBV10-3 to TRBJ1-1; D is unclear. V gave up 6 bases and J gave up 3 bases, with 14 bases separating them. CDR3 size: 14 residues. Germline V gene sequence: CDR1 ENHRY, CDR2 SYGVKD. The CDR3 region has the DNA TGTGCCATCAGAACCGGGATAAGTGACACTGAAGCTTTCTTT. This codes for CAIRTGISDTEAFF.

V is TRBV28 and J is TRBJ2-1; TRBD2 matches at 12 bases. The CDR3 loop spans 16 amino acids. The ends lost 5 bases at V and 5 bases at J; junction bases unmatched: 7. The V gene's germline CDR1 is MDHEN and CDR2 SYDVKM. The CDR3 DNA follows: TGTGCCAGCAGTCGACAGACTAGCGGGGGAGACAATGAGCAGTTCTTC. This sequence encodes CASSRQTSGGDNEQFF.

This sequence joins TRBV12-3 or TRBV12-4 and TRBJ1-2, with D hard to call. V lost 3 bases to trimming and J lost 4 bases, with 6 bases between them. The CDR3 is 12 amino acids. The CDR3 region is CASSLSVYGYTF. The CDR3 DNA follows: TGTGCCAGCAGTTTGTCAGTCTATGGCTACACCTTC.

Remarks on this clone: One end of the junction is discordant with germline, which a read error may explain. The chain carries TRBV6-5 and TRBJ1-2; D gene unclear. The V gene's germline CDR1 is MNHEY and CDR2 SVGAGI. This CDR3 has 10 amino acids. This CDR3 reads CASSATTFFF. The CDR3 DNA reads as TGTGCCAGCAGCGCGACAACGTTCTTCTTC.

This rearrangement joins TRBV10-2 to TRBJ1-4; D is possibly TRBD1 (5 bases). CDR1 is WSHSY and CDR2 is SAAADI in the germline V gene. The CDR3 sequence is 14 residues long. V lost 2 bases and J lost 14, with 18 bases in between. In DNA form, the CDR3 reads TGCGCCAGCAGTGAGACCAGAAGCGCAGGGTTCCTGTTTTTT. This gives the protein CASSETRSAGFLFF.

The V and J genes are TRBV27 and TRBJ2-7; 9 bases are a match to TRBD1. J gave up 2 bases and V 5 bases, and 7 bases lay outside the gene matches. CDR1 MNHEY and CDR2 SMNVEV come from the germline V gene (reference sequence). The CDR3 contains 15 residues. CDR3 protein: CASSTDRGVAYEQYF. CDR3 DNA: TGTGCCAGCAGTACGGACAGGGGAGTCGCCTACGAGCAGTACTTC.

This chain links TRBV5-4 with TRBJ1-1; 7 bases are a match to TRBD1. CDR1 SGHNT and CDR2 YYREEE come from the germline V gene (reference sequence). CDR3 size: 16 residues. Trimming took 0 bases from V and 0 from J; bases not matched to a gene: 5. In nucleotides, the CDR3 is TGTGCCAGCAGCTTGGGGGGACAGACAATGAACACTGAAGCTTTCTTT. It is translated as CASSLGGQTMNTEAFF.

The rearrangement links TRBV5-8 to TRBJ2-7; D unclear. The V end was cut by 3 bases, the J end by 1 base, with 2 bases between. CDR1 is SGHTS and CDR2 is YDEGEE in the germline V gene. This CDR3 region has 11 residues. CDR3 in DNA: TGTGCCAGCAGCTCATCCTACGAGCAGTACTTC. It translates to CASSSSYEQYF.

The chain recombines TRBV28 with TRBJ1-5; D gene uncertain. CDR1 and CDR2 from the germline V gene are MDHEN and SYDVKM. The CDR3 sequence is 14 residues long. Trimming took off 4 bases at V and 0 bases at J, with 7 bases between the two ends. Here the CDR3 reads CASSSGYSNQPQHF. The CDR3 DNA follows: TGTGCCAGCAGTTCCGGTTATAGCAATCAGCCCCAGCATTTT. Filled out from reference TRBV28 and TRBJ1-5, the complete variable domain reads DVKVTQSSRYLVKRTGEKVFLECVQDMDHENMFWYRQDPGLGLRLIYFSYDVKMKEKGDIPEGYSVSREKKERFSLILESASTNQTSMYLCASSSGYSNQPQHFGDGTRLSIL.

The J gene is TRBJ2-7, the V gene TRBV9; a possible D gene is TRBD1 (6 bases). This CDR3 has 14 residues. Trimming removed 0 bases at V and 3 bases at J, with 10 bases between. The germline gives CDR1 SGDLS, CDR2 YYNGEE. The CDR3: CASSVGGRVYEQYF. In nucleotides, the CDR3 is TGTGCCAGCAGCGTAGGGGGGCGGGTCTACGAGCAGTACTTC.

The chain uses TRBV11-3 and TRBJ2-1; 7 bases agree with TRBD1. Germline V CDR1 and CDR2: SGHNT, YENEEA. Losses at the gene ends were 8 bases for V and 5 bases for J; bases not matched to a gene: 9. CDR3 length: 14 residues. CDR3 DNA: TGTGCCAGCGTCTACAGGGGTGGTGACAATGAGCAGTTCTTC. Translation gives CASVYRGGDNEQFF.

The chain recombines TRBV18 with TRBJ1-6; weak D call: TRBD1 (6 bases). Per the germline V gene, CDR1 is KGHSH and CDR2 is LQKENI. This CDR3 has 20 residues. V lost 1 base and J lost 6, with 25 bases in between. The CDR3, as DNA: TGTGCCAGCTCACCACGAGTACTCCGGGACAACCGTCCGGCTAATTCACCCCTCCACTTT. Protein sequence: CASSPRVLRDNRPANSPLHF.

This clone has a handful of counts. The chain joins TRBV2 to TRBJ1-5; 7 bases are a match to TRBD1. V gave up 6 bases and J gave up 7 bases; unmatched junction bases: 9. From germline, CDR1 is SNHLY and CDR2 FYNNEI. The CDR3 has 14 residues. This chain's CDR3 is CASSEQTGRQPQHF. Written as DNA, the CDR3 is TGTGCCAGCAGCGAGCAGACAGGGAGACAGCCCCAGCATTTT.